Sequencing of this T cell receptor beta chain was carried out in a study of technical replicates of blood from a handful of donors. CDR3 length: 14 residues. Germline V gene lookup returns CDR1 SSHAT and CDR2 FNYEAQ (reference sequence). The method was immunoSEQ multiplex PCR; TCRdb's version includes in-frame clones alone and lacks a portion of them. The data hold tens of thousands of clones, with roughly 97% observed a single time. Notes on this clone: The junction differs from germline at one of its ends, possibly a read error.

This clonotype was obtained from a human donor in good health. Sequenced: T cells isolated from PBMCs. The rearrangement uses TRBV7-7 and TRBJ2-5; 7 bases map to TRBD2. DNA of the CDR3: TGTGCTAGCAGTCGAGCGGGAAACCAAGAGACCCAGTACTTC. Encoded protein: CASSRAGNQETQYF.